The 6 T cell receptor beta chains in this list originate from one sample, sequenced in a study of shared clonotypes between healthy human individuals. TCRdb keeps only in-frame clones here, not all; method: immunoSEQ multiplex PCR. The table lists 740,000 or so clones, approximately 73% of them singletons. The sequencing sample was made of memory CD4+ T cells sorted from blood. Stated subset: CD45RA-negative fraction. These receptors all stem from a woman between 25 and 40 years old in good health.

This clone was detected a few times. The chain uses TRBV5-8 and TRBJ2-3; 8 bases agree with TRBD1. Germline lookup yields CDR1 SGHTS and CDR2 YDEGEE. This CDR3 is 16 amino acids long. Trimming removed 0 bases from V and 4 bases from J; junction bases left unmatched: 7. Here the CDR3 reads CASSLGQGRFPDTQYF. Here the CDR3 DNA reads TGTGCCAGCAGCTTGGGACAGGGGAGGTTTCCAGATACGCAGTATTTT.

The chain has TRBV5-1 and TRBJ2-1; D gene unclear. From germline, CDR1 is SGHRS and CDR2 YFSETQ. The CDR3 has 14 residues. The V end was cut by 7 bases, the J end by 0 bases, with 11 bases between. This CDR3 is CASGQAPSYNEQFF. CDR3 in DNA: TGCGCCAGCGGCCAAGCTCCCTCCTACAATGAGCAGTTCTTC.

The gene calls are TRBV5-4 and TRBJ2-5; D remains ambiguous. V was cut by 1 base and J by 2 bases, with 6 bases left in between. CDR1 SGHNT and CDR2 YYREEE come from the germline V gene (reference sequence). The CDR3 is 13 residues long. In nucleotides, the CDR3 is TGTGCCAGCAGCTTGACCATGCAAGAGACCCAGTACTTC. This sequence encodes CASSLTMQETQYF.

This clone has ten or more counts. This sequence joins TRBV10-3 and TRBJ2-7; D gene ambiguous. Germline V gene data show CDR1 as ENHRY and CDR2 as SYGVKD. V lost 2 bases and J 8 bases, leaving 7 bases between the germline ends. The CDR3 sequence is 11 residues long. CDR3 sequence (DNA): TGTGCCATCAGTGAGCTCGCTAAGCAGTACTTC. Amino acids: CAISELAKQYF.

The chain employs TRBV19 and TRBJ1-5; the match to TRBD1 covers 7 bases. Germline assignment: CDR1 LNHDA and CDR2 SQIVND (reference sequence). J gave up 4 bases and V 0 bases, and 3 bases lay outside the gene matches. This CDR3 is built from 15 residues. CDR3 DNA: TGTGCCAGTAGTATAGACTCACAGGGGAATCAGCCCCAGCATTTT. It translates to CASSIDSQGNQPQHF.

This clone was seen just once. CDR3 nucleotides: TGTGCCAGCAGCCGAGGGGACAGCGGGAGAAACGAGCAGTACTTC. Translated: CASSRGDSGRNEQYF. The chain recombines TRBV14 with TRBJ2-7, with a weak D call TRBD2 (8 bases). Germline V gene data show CDR1 as SGHDN and CDR2 as FVKESK. This CDR3 has 15 amino acids. V was cut by 4 bases and J by 5 bases, with 18 bases left in between.